The 9 T cell receptor beta chains given below trace back to one sample, sequenced in a study of blood T cell repertoires in COVID-19. This table comes from immunoSEQ multiplex PCR, and its TCRdb copy is limited to in-frame clones, with some not included. The profile shows almost 200,000 clones, around 79% of them singletons. Sequenced sample: peripheral blood. Receptors were obtained from a woman between 35 and 50 years old with COVID-19, enrolled during active disease.

V and J are TRBV5-1 and TRBJ1-1, with D hard to call. Trimming took 0 bases from V and 11 from J, leaving 17 bases between them. Per germline, CDR1 SGHRS and CDR2 YFSETQ. This CDR3 region has 14 residues. CDR3 in amino acids: CASSLVSGMPRAFF. The CDR3 coding sequence is TGCGCCAGCAGCTTGGTAAGCGGGATGCCTCGGGCTTTCTTT.

The CDR3 sequence is CSVTGTGGNQPQHF. The CDR3 bases are TGCAGCGTTACCGGGACAGGGGGCAATCAGCCCCAGCATTTT. The V call is TRBV29-1, the J call TRBJ1-5, with TRBD1 matching over 10 bases. V lost 5 bases, J lost 2 bases, and 3 bases stayed unmatched. Germline CDR1 reads SQVTM; CDR2 reads ANQGSEA. This CDR3 has 14 residues.

The chain is built from TRBV6-2 or TRBV6-3 and TRBJ1-6, with 9 bases lining up with TRBD1. Germline V gene lookup returns CDR1 MNHEY and CDR2 SVGEGT. V was pared by 2 bases and J by 7 bases, with 3 bases of the junction left unmatched. CDR3 length equals 15 residues. DNA for the CDR3: TGTGCCAGCAGTTACCGCGGACAGGGGAATTCACCCCTCCACTTT. Its translation: CASSYRGQGNSPLHF.

Remarks on this clone: The CDR3 ends on some other residue instead of the conserved phenylalanine or tryptophan, so this is likely a read error. The limits of the CDR3 on the DNA are not certain, so only TCRdb's listed CDR3 is given. V and J are TRBV13 and TRBJ2-7; TRBD1 is the table's D call, not checked against the DNA. With termini counted, the CDR3 has 11 amino acids. Germline V gene sequence: CDR1 PRHDT, CDR2 FYEKMQ (reference sequence). The CDR3 here is CASSLGQAVSI.

In its sample, this clone was seen a few times. The J gene is TRBJ1-4, the V gene TRBV10-3; TRBD1 might be the D (6 bases). The length of the CDR3 is 12 residues. Trimming removed 3 bases from V and 13 bases from J, with 12 bases in between. The germline V gene has CDR1 ENHRY and CDR2 SYGVKD. As DNA, the CDR3 is TGTGCCATCAGTGACACAGGGAGAATACTGTTTTTT. Its protein is CAISDTGRILFF.

A single count supports this clone. The chain has TRBV18 and TRBJ1-4; 8 nucleotides agree with TRBD1. Per germline, CDR1 KGHSH and CDR2 LQKENI. The V gene end was trimmed by 1 base and the J gene end by 7 bases; junction bases not matched to a gene: 5. CDR3 length: 15 residues. In DNA form, the CDR3 reads TGTGCCAGCTCACCACGAGCAGGGGGCGGTGAAAAACTGTTTTTT. Protein sequence: CASSPRAGGGEKLFF.

The chain combines TRBV30 with TRBJ1-3, with 7 bases fitting TRBD1. The V gene end was trimmed by 5 bases and the J gene end by 4 bases; junction bases not matched to a gene: 5. This CDR3 contains 13 residues. The germline CDR1 and CDR2 sequences are GTSNPN and SVGIG (reference sequence). The CDR3 is CAWSTGEGNTIYF. Written as DNA, the CDR3 is TGTGCCTGGTCCACAGGGGAGGGAAACACCATATATTTT. Full variable domain (outside the CDR3, taken from reference TRBV30 and TRBJ1-3): SQTIHQWPATLVQPVGSPLSLECTVEGTSNPNLYWYRQAAGRGLQLLFYSVGIGQISSEVPQNLSASRPQDRQFILSSKKLLLSDSGFYLCAWSTGEGNTIYFGEGSWLTVV.

J is TRBJ2-4 and V is TRBV9; D remains ambiguous. The germline CDR1 and CDR2 sequences are SGDLS and YYNGEE. The CDR3 extends over 15 amino acids. Between the trimmed V and J ends, which lost 5 bases and 2 bases, there was a span of 14 bases. The CDR3 region is CASSQSLGSKNIQYF. The CDR3, as DNA: TGTGCCAGCAGTCAGTCTCTAGGATCCAAAAACATTCAGTACTTC.

The rearrangement links TRBV3-1 (or the pseudogene TRBV3-2) to TRBJ2-2; possibly TRBD2 for D (7 bases). The germline CDR1 and CDR2 sequences are LGHDT and YNNKEL (reference sequence). This CDR3 spans 16 amino acids. V was clipped by 4 bases and J by 5 bases, with 17 bases between them. The DNA of the CDR3 is TGTGCCAGCAGCCTCCGGGGGGCGGGGAGAACCGGGGAGCTGTTTTTT. Amino acids: CASSLRGAGRTGELFF.